This is a list of T cell receptor beta chains from one sample in a study of blood T cell repertoires in COVID-19. Repertoires were generated with immunoSEQ multiplex PCR, while TCRdb's copy carries only in-frame clones and drops some. Among roughly 100,000 clones listed, roughly 82% were seen once. The sample taken for sequencing was peripheral blood. The receptors derive from a man aged 55 to 69 with acute or convalescent COVID-19. Each CDR3 is given with its conserved first and last residue. Fields, in order: V gene, J gene, D gene, clone size, CDR3 DNA, CDR3 protein. The D gene is left open where the match is weak. Clone size is given for some rows only: seen once, a few or many times, or a class if the clone is expanded.

v_call: TRBV7-2
j_call: TRBJ1-2
d_call: TRBD1
clone_size: -
cdr3_nt: TGTGCCAGCAGCTTCCTGACTACAGGGGCAAGTGGCTACACCTTC
cdr3_aa: CASSFLTTGASGYTF

v_call: TRBV5-4
j_call: TRBJ2-7
d_call: TRBD2
clone_size: -
cdr3_nt: TGTGCCAGCAGCCCCCCTGCGGGAGAAATAGGCGGCGAGCAGTACTTC
cdr3_aa: CASSPPAGEIGGEQYF

v_call: TRBV18
j_call: TRBJ2-3
d_call: -
clone_size: -
cdr3_nt: TGTGCCAGCTCACCGGCGGAAGGAACAGATACGCAGTATTTT
cdr3_aa: CASSPAEGTDTQYF

v_call: TRBV7-9
j_call: TRBJ1-3
d_call: -
clone_size: -
cdr3_nt: TGTGCCAGCAGCTTTTTAACTGGAAACACCATATATTTT
cdr3_aa: CASSFLTGNTIYF

v_call: TRBV5-4
j_call: TRBJ2-3
d_call: TRBD2
clone_size: -
cdr3_nt: TGTGCCAGCAGCAGGGGACTAGCGGGAGATACGCAGTATTTT
cdr3_aa: CASSRGLAGDTQYF

v_call: TRBV6-2/TRBV6-3
j_call: TRBJ1-5
d_call: TRBD1
clone_size: -
cdr3_nt: TGTGCCAGCAGTATCGGGACAGGCGTCAATCAGCCCCAGCATTTT
cdr3_aa: CASSIGTGVNQPQHF

v_call: TRBV28
j_call: TRBJ2-5
d_call: -
clone_size: -
cdr3_nt: TGTGCCAGCAGTCCAGAGGGTGCGCTGGTCGGAGAGACCCAGTACTTC
cdr3_aa: CASSPEGALVGETQYF

v_call: TRBV11-3
j_call: TRBJ2-7
d_call: -
clone_size: -
cdr3_nt: TGTGCCAGCAGCCTCTACTACGAGCAGTACTTC
cdr3_aa: CASSLYYEQYF

v_call: TRBV19
j_call: TRBJ2-5
d_call: TRBD2
clone_size: -
cdr3_nt: TGTGCCAGTAGTAGGGCTAGCGGTAGCCAAGAGACCCAGTACTTC
cdr3_aa: CASSRASGSQETQYF

v_call: TRBV6-5
j_call: TRBJ2-1
d_call: TRBD1
clone_size: many
cdr3_nt: TGTGCCAGCAGGACGGGACAGACAGAGTACAATGAGCAGTTCTTC
cdr3_aa: CASRTGQTEYNEQFF